This entry describes one T cell receptor beta chain. Its specificity is unknown. This table comes from immunoSEQ multiplex PCR, and its TCRdb copy is limited to in-frame clones, with some not included. The sample includes 60,000 to 75,000 clones, about 87% of them seen just once. This record comes from a study of T cell responses to AZD1222 COVID-19 vaccine. Study-wide points: Donors were mostly white British, more females; clonal diversity possibly underestimated.

Unmatched junction bases numbered 4, after V lost 9 bases and J lost 6 bases. The CDR3 extends over 12 amino acids. CDR1 is LNHDA and CDR2 is SQIVND in the germline V gene (reference sequence). This specimen was peripheral blood, taken on day 0 of AZD1222 vaccination. The chain carries TRBV19 and TRBJ1-5, with 8 bases identical to TRBD1. The source is an adult in good health. The CDR3 DNA reads as TGTGCCAGCCGGACAGGGCCTCAGCCCCAGCATTTT. This codes for CASRTGPQPQHF.